This T cell receptor (beta chain) was identified during a study of blood T cell repertoires in COVID-19. On the study more broadly: Both acute and convalescent COVID-19 samples were obtained from the United States, Italy and Spain.

V shed 7 bases and J 4 bases; nucleotides not matched to a gene: 6. Germline CDR1 is ENHRY and CDR2 is SYGVKD. This CDR3 spans 15 amino acids. Participants were aged roughly 18 to 89 years from 24 US areas. Donors in Cohort 3 counted as recovered after two negative PCRs, clearance, or symptom resolution. Original processing methods: Estimates of nucleated cell counts were drawn from the amplification of reference gene primers. This table comes from immunoSEQ multiplex PCR, and its TCRdb copy is limited to in-frame clones, with some not included. The D gene and trimming were derived from the DNA, and the V and J assignments and clone size from that table. The data hold about 280,000 clones, with 87% observed a single time.

The chain recombines TRBV10-3 with TRBJ2-3; 12 bases are a match to TRBD2. This receptor was obtained from a woman in her thirties or forties who had recovered from COVID-19. Material for sequencing was PBMCs or T cells enriched from blood (not recorded which). CDR3 in DNA: TGTGCCATCAACCTAGCGGGAGGGCCTCCAGATACGCAGTATTTT. Translation gives CAINLAGGPPDTQYF.